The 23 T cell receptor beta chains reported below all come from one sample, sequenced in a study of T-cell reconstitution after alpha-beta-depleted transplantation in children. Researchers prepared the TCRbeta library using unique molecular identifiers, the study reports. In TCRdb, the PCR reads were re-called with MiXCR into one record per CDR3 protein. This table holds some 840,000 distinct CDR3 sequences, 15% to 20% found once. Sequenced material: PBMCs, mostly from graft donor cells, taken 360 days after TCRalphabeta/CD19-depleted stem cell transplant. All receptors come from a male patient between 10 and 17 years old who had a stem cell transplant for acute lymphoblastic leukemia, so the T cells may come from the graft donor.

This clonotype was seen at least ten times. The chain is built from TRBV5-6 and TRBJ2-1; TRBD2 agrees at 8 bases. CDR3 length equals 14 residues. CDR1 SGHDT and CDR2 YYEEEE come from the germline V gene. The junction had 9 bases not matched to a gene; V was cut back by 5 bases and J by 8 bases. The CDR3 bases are TGTGCCAGCAGTCTAGCGGGTGGGTTCTATGAGCAGTTCTTC. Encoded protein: CASSLAGGFYEQFF.

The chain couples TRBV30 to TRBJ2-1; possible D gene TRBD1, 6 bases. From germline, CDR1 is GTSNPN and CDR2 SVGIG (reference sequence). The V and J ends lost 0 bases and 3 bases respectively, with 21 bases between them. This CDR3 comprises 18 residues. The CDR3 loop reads CAWSVRSWYRVGYNEQFF. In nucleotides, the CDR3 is TGTGCCTGGAGTGTACGGAGTTGGTACAGGGTGGGCTACAATGAGCAGTTCTTC.

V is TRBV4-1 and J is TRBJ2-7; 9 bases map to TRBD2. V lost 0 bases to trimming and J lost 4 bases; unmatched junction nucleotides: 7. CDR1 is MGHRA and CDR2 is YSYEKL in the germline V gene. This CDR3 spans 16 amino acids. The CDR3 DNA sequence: TGCGCCAGCAGCCAAGATCCAGATCTAGCGGGGTACGAGCAGTACTTC. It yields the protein CASSQDPDLAGYEQYF.

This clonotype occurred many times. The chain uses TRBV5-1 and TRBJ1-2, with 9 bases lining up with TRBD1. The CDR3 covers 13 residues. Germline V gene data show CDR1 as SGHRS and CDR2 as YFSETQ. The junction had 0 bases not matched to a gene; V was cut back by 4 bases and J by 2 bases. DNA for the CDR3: TGCGCCAGCAGCGGGACAGGGAACTATGGCTACACCTTC. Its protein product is CASSGTGNYGYTF.

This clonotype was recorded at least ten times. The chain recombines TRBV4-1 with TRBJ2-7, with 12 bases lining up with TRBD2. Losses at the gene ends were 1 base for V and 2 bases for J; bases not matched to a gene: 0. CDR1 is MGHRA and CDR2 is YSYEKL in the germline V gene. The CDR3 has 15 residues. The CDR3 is CASSQGTSGTYEQYF. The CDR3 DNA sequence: TGCGCCAGCAGCCAAGGGACTAGCGGGACCTACGAGCAGTACTTC.

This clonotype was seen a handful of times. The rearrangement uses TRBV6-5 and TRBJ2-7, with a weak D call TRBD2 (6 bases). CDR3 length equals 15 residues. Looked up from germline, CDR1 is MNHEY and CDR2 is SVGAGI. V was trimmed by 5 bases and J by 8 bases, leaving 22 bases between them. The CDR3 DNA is TGTGCCAGCAGTCTCGAGGGGCCGCGCGGGGAAAAGCAGTACTTC. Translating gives CASSLEGPRGEKQYF.

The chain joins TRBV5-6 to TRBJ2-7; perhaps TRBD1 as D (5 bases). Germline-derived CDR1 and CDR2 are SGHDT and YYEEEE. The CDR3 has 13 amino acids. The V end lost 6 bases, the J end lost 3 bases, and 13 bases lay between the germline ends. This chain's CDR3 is CASTRANNYEQYF. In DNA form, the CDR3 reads TGTGCCAGCACCAGGGCAAACAACTACGAGCAGTACTTC.

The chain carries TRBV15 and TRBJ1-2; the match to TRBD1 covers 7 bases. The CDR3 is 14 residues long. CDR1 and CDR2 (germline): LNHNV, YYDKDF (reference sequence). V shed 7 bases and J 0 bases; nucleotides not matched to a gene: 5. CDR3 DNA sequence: TGTGCCACCAAGCCGGGACAGCCTAACTATGGCTACACCTTC. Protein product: CATKPGQPNYGYTF.

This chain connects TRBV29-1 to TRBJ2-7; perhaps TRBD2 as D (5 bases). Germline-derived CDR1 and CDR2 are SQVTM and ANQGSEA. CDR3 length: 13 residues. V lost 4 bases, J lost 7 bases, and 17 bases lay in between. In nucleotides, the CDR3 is TGCAGCGTTGTGGTAGCGAGCAATCGGGAGCAGTACTTC. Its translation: CSVVVASNREQYF.

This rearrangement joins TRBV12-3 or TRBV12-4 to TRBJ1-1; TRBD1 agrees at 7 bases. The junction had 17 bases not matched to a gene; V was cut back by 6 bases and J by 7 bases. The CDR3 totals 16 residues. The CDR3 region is CASSTDRVRFFGEAFF. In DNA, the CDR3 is TGTGCCAGCAGCACAGACAGGGTACGTTTTTTTGGTGAAGCTTTCTTT.

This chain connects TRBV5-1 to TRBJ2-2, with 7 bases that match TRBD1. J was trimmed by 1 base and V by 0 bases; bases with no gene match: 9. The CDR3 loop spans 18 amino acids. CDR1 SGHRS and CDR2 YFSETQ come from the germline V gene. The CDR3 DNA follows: TGCGCCAGCAGCTTGGACAGGGGCTCCCTCCAGAACACCGGGGAGCTGTTTTTT. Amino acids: CASSLDRGSLQNTGELFF.

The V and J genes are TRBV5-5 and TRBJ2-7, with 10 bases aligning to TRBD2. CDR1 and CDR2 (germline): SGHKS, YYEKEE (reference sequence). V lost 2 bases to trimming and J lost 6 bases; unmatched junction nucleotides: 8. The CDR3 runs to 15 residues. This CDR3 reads CASSFIAGGGAEQYF. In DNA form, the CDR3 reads TGTGCCAGCAGCTTTATAGCGGGAGGTGGGGCCGAGCAGTACTTC.

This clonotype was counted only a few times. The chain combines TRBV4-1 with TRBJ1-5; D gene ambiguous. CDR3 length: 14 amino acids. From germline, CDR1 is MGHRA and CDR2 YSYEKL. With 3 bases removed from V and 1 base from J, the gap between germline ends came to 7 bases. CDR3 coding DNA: TGCGCCAGCAGCCAGGGGTTAAGCAATCAGCCCCAGCATTTT. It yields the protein CASSQGLSNQPQHF.

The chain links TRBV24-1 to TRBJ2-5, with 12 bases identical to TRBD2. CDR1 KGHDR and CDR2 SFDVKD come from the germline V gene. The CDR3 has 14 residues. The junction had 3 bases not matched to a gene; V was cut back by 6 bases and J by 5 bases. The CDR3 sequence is CATSRTSGKETQYF. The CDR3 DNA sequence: TGTGCCACCAGTAGGACTAGCGGGAAGGAGACCCAGTACTTC.

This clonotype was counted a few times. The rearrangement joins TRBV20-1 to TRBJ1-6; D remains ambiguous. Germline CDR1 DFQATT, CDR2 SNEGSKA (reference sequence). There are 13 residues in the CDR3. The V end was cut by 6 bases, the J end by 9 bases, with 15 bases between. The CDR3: CSAPTEWGSPLHF. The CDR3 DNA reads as TGCAGTGCCCCAACAGAGTGGGGTTCACCCCTCCACTTT.

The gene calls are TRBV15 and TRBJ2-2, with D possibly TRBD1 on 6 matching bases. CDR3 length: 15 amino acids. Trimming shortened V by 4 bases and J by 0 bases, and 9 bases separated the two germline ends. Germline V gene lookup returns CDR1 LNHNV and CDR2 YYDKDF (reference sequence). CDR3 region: CATSTGQSNTGELFF. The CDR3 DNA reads TGTGCCACCAGCACCGGACAGTCGAACACCGGGGAGCTGTTTTTT. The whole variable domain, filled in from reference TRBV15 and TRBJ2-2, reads DAMVIQNPRYQVTQFGKPVTLSCSQTLNHNVMYWYQQKSSQAPKLLFHYYDKDFNNEADTPDNFQSRRPNTSFCFLDIRSPGLGDTAMYLCATSTGQSNTGELFFGEGSRLTVL.

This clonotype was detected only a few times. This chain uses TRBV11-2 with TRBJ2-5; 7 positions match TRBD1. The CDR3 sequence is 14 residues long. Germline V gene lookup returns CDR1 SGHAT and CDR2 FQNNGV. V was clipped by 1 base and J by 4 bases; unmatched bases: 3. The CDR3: CASSLVDRVETQYF. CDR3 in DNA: TGTGCCAGCAGCTTAGTTGACAGGGTAGAGACCCAGTACTTC.

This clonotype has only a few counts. Here the CDR3 reads CASREQGGIDNEQFF. The CDR3 nucleotides are TGTGCCAGCAGGGAACAGGGGGGGATCGACAATGAGCAGTTCTTC. The chain couples TRBV6-1 to TRBJ2-1, with a weak D call TRBD1 (8 bases). CDR1 is MNHNS, CDR2 SASEGT, per germline. The CDR3 consists of 15 residues. The germline V and J ends were trimmed by 6 bases and 5 bases, with 17 bases remaining between them.

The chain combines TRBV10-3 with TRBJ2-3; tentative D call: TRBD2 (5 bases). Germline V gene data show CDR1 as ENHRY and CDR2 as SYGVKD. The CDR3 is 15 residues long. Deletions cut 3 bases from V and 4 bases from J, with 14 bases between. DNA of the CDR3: TGTGCCATCAGTGACGGTAGGAGGACTGCAGATACGCAGTATTTT. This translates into CAISDGRRTADTQYF.

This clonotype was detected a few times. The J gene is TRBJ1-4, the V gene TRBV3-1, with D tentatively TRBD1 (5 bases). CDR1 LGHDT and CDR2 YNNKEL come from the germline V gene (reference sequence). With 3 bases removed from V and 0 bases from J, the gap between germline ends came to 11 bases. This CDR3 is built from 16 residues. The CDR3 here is CASSQTARATNEKLFF. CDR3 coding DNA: TGTGCCAGCAGCCAGACAGCTCGTGCAACTAATGAAAAACTGTTTTTT.

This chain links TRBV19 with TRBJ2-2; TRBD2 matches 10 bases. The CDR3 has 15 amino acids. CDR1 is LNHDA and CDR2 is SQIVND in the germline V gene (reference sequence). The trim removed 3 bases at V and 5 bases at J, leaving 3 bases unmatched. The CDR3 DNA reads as TGTGCCAGTAGTATTCTAGCGGGAGAAACCGGGGAGCTGTTTTTT. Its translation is CASSILAGETGELFF.

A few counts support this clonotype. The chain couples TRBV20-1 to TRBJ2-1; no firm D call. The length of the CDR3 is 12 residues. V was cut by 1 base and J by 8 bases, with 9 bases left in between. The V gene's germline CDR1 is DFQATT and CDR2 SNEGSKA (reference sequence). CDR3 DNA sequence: TGCAGTGCTAGAGGACGGCGCGATGAGCAGTTCTTC. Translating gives CSARGRRDEQFF.

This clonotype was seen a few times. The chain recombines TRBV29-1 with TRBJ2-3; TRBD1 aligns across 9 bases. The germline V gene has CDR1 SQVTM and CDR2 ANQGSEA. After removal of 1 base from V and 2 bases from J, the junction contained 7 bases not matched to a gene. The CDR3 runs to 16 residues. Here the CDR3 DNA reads TGCAGCGTTGAAGGGGGGACAGGGCCCTACACAGATACGCAGTATTTT. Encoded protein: CSVEGGTGPYTDTQYF.